This T cell receptor beta chain was retrieved from a study of CD8+ T cells in alopecia areata. Study outcomes and limitations: Normal skin's resident alphabeta T cells are also sequenced in scalp samples.

Worth noting for this clone: Its antigen is currently unknown.

As for treatment: oral pan-JAK inhibitor, 5-10 mg twice daily. Sequencing templates came from extracted RNA that was reverse transcribed into cDNA. The data were produced by immunoSEQ multiplex PCR, yet TCRdb's version contains in-frame clones alone and is incomplete. The data hold some 240,000 clones, with around 57% observed a single time. The germline V gene encodes CDR1 SQVTM and CDR2 ANQGSEA. The CDR3 has 15 residues. Trimming removed 3 bases at V and 4 bases at J, with 18 bases between. The chain uses TRBV29-1 and TRBJ1-1; D gene uncertain. This material consisted of CD4+ T cells sorted from blood, taken at week 4, from a patient treated with tofacitinib. The sequence came from a human donor with alopecia areata. The CDR3 DNA sequence: TGCAGCGTTGATAATGTCAAAAAAGGAAGCACTGAAGCTTTCTTT. Translation gives CSVDNVKKGSTEAFF.